The 11 T cell receptor beta chains below all came from one sample that was sequenced in a study of cytomegalovirus exposure and HLA in healthy donors. The study ran its PCR with 60 Vbeta and 13 Jbeta primers. Libraries were prepared by immunoSEQ multiplex PCR; TCRdb keeps only in-frame clonotypes and omits some of them. The sample has over 100,000 clones, over 65% seen once. Sequenced: PBMCs. The receptors come from a man in his forties in good health and CMV-seronegative.

The chain joins TRBV6-1 to TRBJ1-4; maybe TRBD1 (5 bases). The CDR3 loop spans 15 amino acids. V lost 4 bases and J lost 0, with 9 bases in between. CDR1 and CDR2 (germline): MNHNS, SASEGT. CDR3 sequence: CASSGWGATNEKLFF. The CDR3, as DNA: TGTGCCAGCAGTGGGTGGGGCGCAACTAATGAAAAACTGTTTTTT.

The chain carries TRBV15 and TRBJ2-5; 9 bases fit TRBD1. The germline gives CDR1 LNHNV, CDR2 YYDKDF (reference sequence). J lost 3 bases, V lost 5 bases, and 4 bases had no gene match. The CDR3 is 14 residues long. DNA for the CDR3: TGTGCCACCAGCGCCGACAGGGGGGAAGAGACCCAGTACTTC. Translating it yields CATSADRGEETQYF.

The V gene is TRBV28, the J gene TRBJ1-2; 10 positions agree with TRBD1. V gave up 4 bases and J gave up 4 bases; unmatched junction bases: 3. Germline CDR1 and CDR2: MDHEN and SYDVKM. The length of the CDR3 is 14 residues. The CDR3 is CASSYRDRGYGYTF. The CDR3 DNA follows: TGTGCCAGCAGTTACCGGGACAGGGGCTATGGCTACACCTTC.

The chain's CDR3 is CASSLARAGIYEQYF. CDR3 nucleotide sequence: TGTGCCAGCAGCTTAGCGCGGGCAGGTATATACGAGCAGTACTTC. The rearrangement joins TRBV7-8 to TRBJ2-7; weak D call: TRBD2 (5 bases). The CDR3 has 15 amino acids. V was shortened by 0 bases and J by 4 bases, with 13 bases between the two germline ends. CDR1 is SGHVS and CDR2 is FQNEAQ in the germline V gene.

The chain joins TRBV9 to TRBJ2-7; 9 bases match TRBD1. The germline CDR1 and CDR2 sequences are SGDLS and YYNGEE. This CDR3 contains 16 residues. With V trimmed by 4 bases and J by 4 bases, 12 bases remained unmatched. The CDR3 bases are TGTGCCAGCAGCAAGCCCGGGACAGGGTCTTTGTACGAGCAGTACTTC. Translated, it gives CASSKPGTGSLYEQYF.

The J gene is TRBJ1-2, the V gene TRBV28; 11 bases are a match to TRBD1. With 7 bases clipped from V and 0 bases from J, the junction kept 7 bases outside the gene matches. The CDR3 loop spans 16 amino acids. Germline lookup yields CDR1 MDHEN and CDR2 SYDVKM. In DNA, the CDR3 is TGTGCCAGCATCCGGGACAGGGGGTTGACTAACTATGGCTACACCTTC. Residues: CASIRDRGLTNYGYTF.

This chain connects TRBV11-2 to TRBJ1-3; 9 positions agree with TRBD1. The germline gives CDR1 SGHAT, CDR2 FQNNGV. V dropped 4 bases and J dropped 3; count of bases not matched to a gene: 10. The CDR3 is 17 residues long. The CDR3 sequence is CASSSTNRGLRGNTIYF. As DNA, the CDR3 is TGTGCCAGCAGCTCCACAAACAGGGGGCTACGTGGAAACACCATATATTTT.

The J gene is TRBJ2-5, the V gene TRBV2; D might be TRBD1 (6 bases). CDR3 length: 14 amino acids. Per the germline V gene, CDR1 is SNHLY and CDR2 is FYNNEI. Trimming left V 4 bases short and J 7 bases short, with 16 bases between. The CDR3 here is CASSVRQDPGTQYF. CDR3 DNA sequence: TGTGCCAGCAGTGTACGACAGGACCCAGGGACCCAGTACTTC. The complete variable domain, with remaining parts taken from reference TRBV2 and TRBJ2-5, reads EPEVTQTPSHQVTQMGQEVILRCVPISNHLYFYWYRQILGQKVEFLVSFYNNEISEKSEIFDDQFSVERPDGSNFTLKIRSTKLEDSAMYFCASSVRQDPGTQYFGPGTRLLVL.

The CDR3 reads CASSSRTGLVQETQYF. The CDR3 DNA reads TGTGCCAGCAGCTCCCGGACTGGTCTCGTACAAGAGACCCAGTACTTC. This chain links TRBV13 with TRBJ2-5; TRBD2 is a possible D gene (5 bases). The length of the CDR3 is 16 residues. V was pared by 4 bases and J by 2 bases, with 17 bases between. Germline CDR1 reads PRHDT; CDR2 reads FYEKMQ (reference sequence).

The chain combines TRBV7-8 with TRBJ2-5; D may be TRBD2 (5 bases). The V and J ends lost 1 base and 1 base respectively, with 13 bases between them. CDR1 and CDR2 (germline): SGHVS, FQNEAQ. CDR3 length: 16 residues. The DNA for the CDR3 is TGTGCCAGCAGCTTAGAGTTGGAGGACTCCCAAGAGACCCAGTACTTC. Translating it yields CASSLELEDSQETQYF.

V is TRBV10-3 and J is TRBJ2-3, with 7 bases lining up with TRBD2. The germline V gene has CDR1 ENHRY and CDR2 SYGVKD. The length of the CDR3 is 15 residues. The junction had 2 bases not matched to a gene; V was cut back by 1 base and J by 1 base. This CDR3 is CAISEYSGGTDTQYF. CDR3 in DNA: TGTGCCATCAGTGAGTACAGCGGGGGCACAGATACGCAGTATTTT.